This T cell receptor (beta chain) was documented in a study of T cell changes during pregnancy in multiple sclerosis. Measured with immunoSEQ multiplex PCR; TCRdb has only the in-frame clones, and not every one. The data show roughly 58,000 clones, with about 90% seen just once and approximately 0.18% held by the top ten. V lost 2 bases to trimming and J lost 0 bases, with 13 bases between them. The CDR3 extends over 17 amino acids. Germline assignment: CDR1 MNHEY and CDR2 SMNVEV (reference sequence). The gene calls are TRBV27 and TRBJ2-2; unclear D gene. This sequence originates from a female donor in good health, enrolled as a control in a pregnancy study. The input for sequencing was CD4+ T cells from peripheral blood mononuclear cells, taken after pregnancy. DNA for the CDR3: TGTGCCAGCAGTTTAACACCTCTCCGTTCGAACACCGGGGAGCTGTTTTTT. Amino acid sequence: CASSLTPLRSNTGELFF.